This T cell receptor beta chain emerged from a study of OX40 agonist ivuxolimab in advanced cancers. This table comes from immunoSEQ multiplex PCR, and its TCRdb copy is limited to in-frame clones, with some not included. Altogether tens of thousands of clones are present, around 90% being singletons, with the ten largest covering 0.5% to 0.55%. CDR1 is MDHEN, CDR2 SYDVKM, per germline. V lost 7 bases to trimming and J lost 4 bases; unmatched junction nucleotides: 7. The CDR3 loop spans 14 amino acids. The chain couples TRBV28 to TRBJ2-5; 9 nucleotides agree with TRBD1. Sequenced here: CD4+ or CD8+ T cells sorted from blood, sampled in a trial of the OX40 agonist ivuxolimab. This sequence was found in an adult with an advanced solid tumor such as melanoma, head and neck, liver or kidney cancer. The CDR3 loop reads CASMNTGGVETQYF. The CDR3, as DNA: TGTGCCAGCATGAATACAGGGGGCGTAGAGACCCAGTACTTC.